This entry describes one T cell receptor beta chain. Its antigen is undetermined. A junction end diverges from the germline sequence, so it may reflect a read error. No cell sorting was done before RNA was extracted from the tissue. This non-tumor lung sample came from over 3 cm beyond the tumor edge. From germline, CDR1 is SGHAT and CDR2 FQNNGV. The CDR3 is 15 residues long. The library came from three nested PCR rounds adapted from ARM-PCR protocols. TCRdb used MiXCR to reprocess the multiplex PCR reads, holding one entry per CDR3 protein. The sample contains 70,000 to 95,000 distinct CDR3 sequences, less than 85% of which appear only once. The sample is drawn from a study of tumor and adjacent non-tumor tissue in lung cancer. The wider study: The cohort had about a dozen adenocarcinoma, a couple of squamous cell and 1 small cell patients. Samples averaged roughly 4.2 million productive TCRbeta reads each.

Study findings and constraints: Normal lung showed higher cumulative top 100 clone frequency than tumor. TCR diversity was significantly greater in tumor than normal lung tissue.

This sequence joins TRBV11-2 and TRBJ1-1, with D unclear. The sequence was collected from a man aged 70-80 years with non-small cell lung cancer. The sequencing input was distant non-tumor lung tissue. CDR3 DNA sequence: TGTGCCAGTAGCTTCGCCAATTCAAGGAGCAATGAAGCTTTCTTT. Translated, it gives CASSFANSRSNEAFF.